The 19 T cell receptor beta chains below come from one sample, sequenced in a study of patients and donors after allogeneic stem cell transplantation. TCRdb used MiXCR to reprocess the RT-PCR reads, holding one entry per CDR3 protein. The table shows some 87,000 distinct CDR3 sequences, with around 48% occurring only once. Sequencing was performed on blood, either unsorted or a sorted T cell fraction (not recorded which). These receptors all stem from a human donor who was either an allogeneic HSCT recipient or a stem cell or donor lymphocyte infusion donor (not recorded which). It is not recorded whose cells these are; they may come from a transplant donor.

This sequence joins TRBV9 and TRBJ2-1; TRBD2 aligns across 10 bases. Germline loops: CDR1 SGDLS, CDR2 YYNGEE. The CDR3 covers 16 residues. Losses at the gene ends were 3 bases for V and 3 bases for J; bases not matched to a gene: 6. For the CDR3, the DNA is TGTGCCAGCAGCGACCTAGCGGGAGCGTACTACAATGAGCAGTTCTTC. Its translation is CASSDLAGAYYNEQFF.

The sample holds a few counts of this clonotype. This chain links TRBV7-2 with TRBJ1-2; D ambiguous. The CDR3 is 14 amino acids. V was cut by 2 bases and J by 3 bases, with 10 bases left in between. The V gene's germline CDR1 is SGHTA and CDR2 FQGNSA. DNA for the CDR3: TGTGCCAGCAGCTTAAACGGGCGCGACTATGGCTACACCTTC. Its translation is CASSLNGRDYGYTF.

The gene calls are TRBV5-1 and TRBJ1-1; TRBD1 matches 8 bases. Unmatched junction bases numbered 5, after V lost 4 bases and J lost 6 bases. This CDR3 contains 13 residues. The germline CDR1 and CDR2 sequences are SGHRS and YFSETQ. DNA of the CDR3: TGCGCCAGCAGCCTGCAGGGGGCGGCTGAAGCTTTCTTT. Its protein is CASSLQGAAEAFF.

This clonotype was counted a few times. This rearrangement joins TRBV28 to TRBJ1-1; TRBD1 might be the D (6 bases). V lost 8 bases and J lost 11, with 12 bases in between. Germline V gives CDR1 MDHEN, CDR2 SYDVKM. This CDR3 has 10 residues. CDR3 in DNA: TGTGCCAGCGGGGGCGTGTGGGCTTTCTTT. This gives the protein CASGGVWAFF.

The chain employs TRBV5-1 and TRBJ1-6; perhaps TRBD1 as D (5 bases). The length of the CDR3 is 14 residues. Germline V gene lookup returns CDR1 SGHRS and CDR2 YFSETQ. V was pared by 0 bases and J by 5 bases, with 6 bases between. CDR3 DNA sequence: TGCGCCAGCAGCTTGGGACAGCATAATTCACCCCTCCACTTT. Translation: CASSLGQHNSPLHF.

Notes on this clonotype: A read error may account for a junction end that differs from germline. V and J are TRBV12-3 or TRBV12-4 and TRBJ1-4, with TRBD1 matching over 8 bases. The CDR3 totals 15 residues. CDR3 in amino acids: CAGSTRTGKSEKLFF. As DNA, the CDR3 is TGTGCCGGCAGCACCCGGACAGGGAAGAGTGAAAAACTGTTTTTT.

This clonotype appeared a few times. J is TRBJ1-1 and V is TRBV12-3 or TRBV12-4; TRBD1 matches 11 bases. V dropped 6 bases and J dropped 5; count of bases not matched to a gene: 8. This CDR3 is built from 15 residues. CDR3 in amino acids: CASSRPGQGGTEAFF. The CDR3 DNA is TGTGCCAGCAGCCGCCCGGGACAGGGGGGTACTGAAGCTTTCTTT.

The genes are TRBV30 and TRBJ2-6; maybe TRBD2 (5 bases). The CDR3 contains 13 residues. Trimming removed 5 bases at V and 2 bases at J, with 7 bases between. The V gene's germline CDR1 is GTSNPN and CDR2 SVGIG (reference sequence). Here the CDR3 reads CAWDGTGANVLTF. For the CDR3, the DNA is TGTGCCTGGGACGGGACTGGGGCCAACGTCCTGACTTTC.

CDR3 loop: CSVGGGLSYEQYF. As DNA, the CDR3 is TGCAGCGTCGGCGGGGGACTTTCCTACGAGCAGTACTTC. The chain employs TRBV29-1 and TRBJ2-7, with 7 bases identical to TRBD2. V was clipped by 6 bases and J by 1 base; unmatched bases: 6. Per germline, CDR1 SQVTM and CDR2 ANQGSEA. The CDR3 covers 13 residues.

V and J are TRBV28 and TRBJ2-5, with 9 bases aligning to TRBD2. Per the germline V gene, CDR1 is MDHEN and CDR2 is SYDVKM. The V segment lost 5 bases and the J segment 5 bases; nucleotides outside the gene matches: 6. The CDR3 is 14 amino acids. CDR3 nucleotide sequence: TGTGCCAGCAGTGACGGGACTAGCAGGGAGACCCAGTACTTC. The encoded protein is CASSDGTSRETQYF.

The gene calls are TRBV29-1 and TRBJ1-2, with 8 nucleotides matching TRBD1. The V gene end was trimmed by 5 bases and the J gene end by 4 bases; junction bases not matched to a gene: 6. This CDR3 comprises 13 residues. Germline CDR1 reads SQVTM; CDR2 reads ANQGSEA. The CDR3, as DNA: TGCAGCGTTCACCCAGGGGGCAGCTATGGCTACACCTTC. Residues: CSVHPGGSYGYTF.

This clonotype showed up just a few times. J is TRBJ1-5 and V is TRBV5-4; TRBD1 agrees at 7 bases. Looked up from germline, CDR1 is SGHNT and CDR2 is YYREEE (reference sequence). V was pared by 2 bases and J by 5 bases, with 7 bases of the junction left unmatched. The CDR3 extends over 15 amino acids. The CDR3 DNA sequence: TGTGCCAGCAGCTTTGGCGGGACAGATGATCAGCCCCAGCATTTT. Translated, it gives CASSFGGTDDQPQHF. The full variable domain, rest sourced from reference TRBV5-4 and TRBJ1-5, is ETGVTQSPTHLIKTRGQQVTLRCSSQSGHNTVSWYQQALGQGPQFIFQYYREEENGRGNFPPRFSGLQFPNYSSELNVNALELDDSALYLCASSFGGTDDQPQHFGDGTRLSIL.

This clonotype was observed a few times. V gene TRBV28 combines with J gene TRBJ1-6; D not resolved. Germline CDR1 MDHEN, CDR2 SYDVKM. The CDR3 spans 14 residues. The ends were cut back, 5 bases at V and 2 bases at J, with 7 bases in the middle. DNA of the CDR3: TGTGCCAGCAGTCCAACAGCCTATAATTCACCCCTCCACTTT. This codes for CASSPTAYNSPLHF.

This clonotype was found a few times. This sequence joins TRBV7-9 and TRBJ1-6; D call uncertain. The CDR3 is 14 amino acids. The V gene lost 5 bases and the J gene lost 7 bases, with 12 bases spanning the gap. Germline CDR1 and CDR2: SEHNR and FQNEAQ (reference sequence). CDR3 in amino acids: CASSIDPKNSPLHF. The CDR3 DNA sequence: TGTGCCAGCAGCATCGATCCGAAGAATTCACCCCTCCACTTT.

The gene calls are TRBV7-9 and TRBJ1-1; 8 positions agree with TRBD1. With V trimmed by 4 bases and J by 1 base, 2 bases remained unmatched. Germline V CDR1 and CDR2: SEHNR, FQNEAQ (reference sequence). The length of the CDR3 is 14 residues. Written as DNA, the CDR3 is TGTGCCAGCAGCTCGACAGGGGCGAACACTGAAGCTTTCTTT. Translated: CASSSTGANTEAFF.

This chain links TRBV7-9 with TRBJ1-1; 11 positions match TRBD1. Germline V CDR1 and CDR2: SEHNR, FQNEAQ (reference sequence). This CDR3 contains 17 residues. V lost 6 bases, J lost 5 bases, and 14 bases stayed unmatched. CDR3 sequence reads: CASSRHRTGGARTEAFF. For the CDR3, the DNA is TGTGCCAGCAGTCGACATCGGACAGGGGGCGCGAGAACTGAAGCTTTCTTT. The whole variable domain, remainder taken from reference TRBV7-9 and TRBJ1-1, is DTGVSQNPRHKITKRGQNVTFRCDPISEHNRLYWYRQTLGQGPEFLTYFQNEAQLEKSRLLSDRFSAERPKGSFSTLEIQRTEQGDSAMYLCASSRHRTGGARTEAFFGQGTRLTVV.

This clonotype has a handful of counts. The chain is built from TRBV20-1 and TRBJ1-5, with 7 bases fitting TRBD1. Unmatched junction bases numbered 3, after V lost 1 base and J lost 3 bases. Germline lookup yields CDR1 DFQATT and CDR2 SNEGSKA (reference sequence). The CDR3 extends over 14 amino acids. The CDR3 coding sequence is TGCAGTGCTAGAGGCGGGACAGTCAATCAGCCCCAGCATTTT. Translating it yields CSARGGTVNQPQHF.

The gene calls are TRBV4-1 and TRBJ1-4; D is undetermined. The CDR3 covers 16 residues. Germline values: CDR1 MGHRA, CDR2 YSYEKL. Trimming took 1 base from V and 0 from J, leaving 9 bases between them. The CDR3 DNA reads TGCGCCAGCAGCCAAGCCTACTCGTCAACTAATGAAAAACTGTTTTTT. This gives the protein CASSQAYSSTNEKLFF.

The V gene is TRBV9, the J gene TRBJ2-2, with TRBD2 as a possible D gene (6 bases). The V end lost 0 bases, the J end lost 6 bases, and 6 bases lay between the germline ends. The CDR3 runs 13 residues. CDR1 is SGDLS and CDR2 is YYNGEE in the germline V gene. CDR3 sequence (DNA): TGTGCCAGCAGCGTAGGCGGGGCCGGGGAGCTGTTTTTT. Its translation: CASSVGGAGELFF.